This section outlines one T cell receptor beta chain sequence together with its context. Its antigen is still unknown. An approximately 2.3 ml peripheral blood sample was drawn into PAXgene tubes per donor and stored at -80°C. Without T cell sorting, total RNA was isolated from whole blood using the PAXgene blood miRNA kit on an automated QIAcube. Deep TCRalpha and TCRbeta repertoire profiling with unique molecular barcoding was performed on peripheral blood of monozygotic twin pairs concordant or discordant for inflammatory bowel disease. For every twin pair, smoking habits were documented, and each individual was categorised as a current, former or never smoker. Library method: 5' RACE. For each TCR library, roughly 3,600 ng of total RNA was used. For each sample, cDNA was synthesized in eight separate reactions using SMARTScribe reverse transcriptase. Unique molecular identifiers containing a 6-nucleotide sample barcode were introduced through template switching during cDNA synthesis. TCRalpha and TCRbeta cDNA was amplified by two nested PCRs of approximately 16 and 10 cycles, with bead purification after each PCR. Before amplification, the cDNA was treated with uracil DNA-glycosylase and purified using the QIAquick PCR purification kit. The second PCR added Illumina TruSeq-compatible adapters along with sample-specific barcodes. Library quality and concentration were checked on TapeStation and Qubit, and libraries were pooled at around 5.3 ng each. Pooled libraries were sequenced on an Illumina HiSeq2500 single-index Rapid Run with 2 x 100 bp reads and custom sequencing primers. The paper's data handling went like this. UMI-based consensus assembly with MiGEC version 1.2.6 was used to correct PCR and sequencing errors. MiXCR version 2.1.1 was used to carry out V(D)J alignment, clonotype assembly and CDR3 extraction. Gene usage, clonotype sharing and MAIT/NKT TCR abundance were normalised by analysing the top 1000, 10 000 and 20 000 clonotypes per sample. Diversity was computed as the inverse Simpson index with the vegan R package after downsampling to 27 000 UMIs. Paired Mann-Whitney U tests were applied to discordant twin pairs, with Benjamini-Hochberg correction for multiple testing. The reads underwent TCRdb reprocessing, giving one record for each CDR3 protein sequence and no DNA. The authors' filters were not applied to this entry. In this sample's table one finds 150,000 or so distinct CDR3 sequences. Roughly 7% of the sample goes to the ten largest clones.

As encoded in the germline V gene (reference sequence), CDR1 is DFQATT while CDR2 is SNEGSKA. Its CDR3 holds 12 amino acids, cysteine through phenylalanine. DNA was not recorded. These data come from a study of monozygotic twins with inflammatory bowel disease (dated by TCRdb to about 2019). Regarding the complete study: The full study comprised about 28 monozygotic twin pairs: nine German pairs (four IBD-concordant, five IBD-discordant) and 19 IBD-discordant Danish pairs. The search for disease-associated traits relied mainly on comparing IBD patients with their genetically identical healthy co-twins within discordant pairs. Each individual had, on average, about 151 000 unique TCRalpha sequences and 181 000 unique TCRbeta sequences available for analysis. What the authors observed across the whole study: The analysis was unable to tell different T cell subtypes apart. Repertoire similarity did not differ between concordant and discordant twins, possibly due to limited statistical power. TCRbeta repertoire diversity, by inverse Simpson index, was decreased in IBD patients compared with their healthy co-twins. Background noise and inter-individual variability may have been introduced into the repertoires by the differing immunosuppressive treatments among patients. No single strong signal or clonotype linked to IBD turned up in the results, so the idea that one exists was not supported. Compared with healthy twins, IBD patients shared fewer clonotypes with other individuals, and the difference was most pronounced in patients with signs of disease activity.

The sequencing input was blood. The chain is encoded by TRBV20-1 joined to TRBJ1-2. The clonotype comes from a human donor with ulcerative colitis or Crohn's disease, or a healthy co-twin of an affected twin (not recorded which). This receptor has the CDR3 CSAKRNSEGYTF.